The sequence of this TCR beta chain was determined in a study of cytomegalovirus exposure and HLA in healthy donors. Study at large: For the roughly 400 genotyped donors, roughly 81% fell within the Caucasian-associated ancestry cluster.

This clone has more than one count but fewer than ten. Use of 60 Vbeta and 13 Jbeta primers characterized the PCR. Using immunoSEQ multiplex PCR, the repertoire was profiled, and TCRdb retains in-frame clones only, with some absent. The table lists some 130,000 clones, roughly 80% of them singletons. Sequenced material: PBMCs. This clonotype was sampled from a man under 40 in good health and CMV-seronegative.

CDR3 loop: CASRRDFYNEQFF. CDR3 in DNA: TGTGCCAGCAGGAGGGACTTCTACAATGAGCAGTTCTTC. The V call is TRBV2, the J call TRBJ2-1, with D maybe TRBD2 (6 bases). Germline V CDR1 and CDR2: SNHLY, FYNNEI. The CDR3 has 13 amino acids. V was pared by 6 bases and J by 3 bases, with 9 bases between.